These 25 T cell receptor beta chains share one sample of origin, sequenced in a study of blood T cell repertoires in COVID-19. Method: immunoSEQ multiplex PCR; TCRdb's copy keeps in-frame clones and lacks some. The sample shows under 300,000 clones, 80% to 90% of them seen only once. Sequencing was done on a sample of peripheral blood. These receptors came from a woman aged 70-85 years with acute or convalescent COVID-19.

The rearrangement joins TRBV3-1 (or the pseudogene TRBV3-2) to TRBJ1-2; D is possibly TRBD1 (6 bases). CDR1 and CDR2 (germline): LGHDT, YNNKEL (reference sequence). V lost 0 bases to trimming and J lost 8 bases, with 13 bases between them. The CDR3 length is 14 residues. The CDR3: CASSQEGGQGGYTF. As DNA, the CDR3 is TGTGCCAGCAGCCAAGAGGGGGGGCAAGGAGGCTACACCTTC.

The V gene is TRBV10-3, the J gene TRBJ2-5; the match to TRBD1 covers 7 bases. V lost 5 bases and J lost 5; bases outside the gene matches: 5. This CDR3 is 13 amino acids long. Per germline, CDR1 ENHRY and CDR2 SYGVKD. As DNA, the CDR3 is TGTGCCATCAGTACAGGGGCGCAGGAGACCCAGTACTTC. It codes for CAISTGAQETQYF.

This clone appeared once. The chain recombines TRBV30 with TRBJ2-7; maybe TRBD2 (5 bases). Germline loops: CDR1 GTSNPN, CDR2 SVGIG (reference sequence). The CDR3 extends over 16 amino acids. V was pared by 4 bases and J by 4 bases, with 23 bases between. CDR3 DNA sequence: TGTGCCTGGATCACGTCCCGGGCCCCGGGCGGGTACGAGCAGTACTTC. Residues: CAWITSRAPGGYEQYF.

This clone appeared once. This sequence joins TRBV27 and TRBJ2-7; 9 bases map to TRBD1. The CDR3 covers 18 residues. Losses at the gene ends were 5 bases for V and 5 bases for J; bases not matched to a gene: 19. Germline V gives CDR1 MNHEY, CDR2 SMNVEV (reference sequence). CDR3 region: CASSPKSGLQGAQNEQYF. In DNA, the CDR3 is TGTGCCAGCAGTCCCAAGTCGGGCCTACAGGGGGCGCAAAACGAGCAGTACTTC.

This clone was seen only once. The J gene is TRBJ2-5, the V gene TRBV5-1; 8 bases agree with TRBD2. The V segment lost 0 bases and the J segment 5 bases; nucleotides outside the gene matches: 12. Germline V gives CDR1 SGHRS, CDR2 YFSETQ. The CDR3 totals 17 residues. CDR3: CASSLGGRAGAKETQYF. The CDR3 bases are TGCGCCAGCAGCTTGGGTGGGAGAGCGGGGGCGAAGGAGACCCAGTACTTC.

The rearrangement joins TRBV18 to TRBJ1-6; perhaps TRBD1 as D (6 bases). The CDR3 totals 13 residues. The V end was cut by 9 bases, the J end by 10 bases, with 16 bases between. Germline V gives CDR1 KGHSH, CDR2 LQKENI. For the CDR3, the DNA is TGTGCCAGTTCCTTAGGGACAATCTCACCCCTCCACTTT. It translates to CASSLGTISPLHF. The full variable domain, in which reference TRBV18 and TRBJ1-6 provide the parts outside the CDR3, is NAGVMQNPRHLVRRRGQEARLRCSPMKGHSHVYWYRQLPEEGLKFMVYLQKENIIDESGMPKERFSAEFPKEGPSILRIQQVVRGDSAAYFCASSLGTISPLHFGNGTRLTVT.

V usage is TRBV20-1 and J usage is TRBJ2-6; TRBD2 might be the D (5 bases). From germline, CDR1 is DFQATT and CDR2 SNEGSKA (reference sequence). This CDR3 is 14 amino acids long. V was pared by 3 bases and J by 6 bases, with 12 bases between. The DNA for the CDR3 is TGCAGTGCTAGTCGGAGGAGAACGGCCAACGTCCTGACTTTC. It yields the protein CSASRRRTANVLTF.

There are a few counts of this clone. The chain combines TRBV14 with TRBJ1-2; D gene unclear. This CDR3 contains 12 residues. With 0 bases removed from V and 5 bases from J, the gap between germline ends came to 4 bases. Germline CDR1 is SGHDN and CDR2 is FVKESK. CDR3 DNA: TGTGCCAGCAGCCAAGACCGGTATGGCTACACCTTC. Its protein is CASSQDRYGYTF.

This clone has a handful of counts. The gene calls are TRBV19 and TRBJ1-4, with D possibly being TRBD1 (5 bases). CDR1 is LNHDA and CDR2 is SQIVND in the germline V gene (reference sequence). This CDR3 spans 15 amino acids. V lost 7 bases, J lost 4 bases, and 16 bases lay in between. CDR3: CASKARGSLNEKLFF. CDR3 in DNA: TGTGCCAGTAAGGCAAGGGGAAGTCTTAATGAAAAACTGTTTTTT.

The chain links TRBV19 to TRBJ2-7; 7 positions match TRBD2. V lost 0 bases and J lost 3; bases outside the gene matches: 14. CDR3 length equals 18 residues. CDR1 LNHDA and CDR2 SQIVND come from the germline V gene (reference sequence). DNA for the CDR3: TGTGCCAGTAGTATAGATCATGGTTGGGGACTAACGGGCTACGAGCAGTACTTC. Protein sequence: CASSIDHGWGLTGYEQYF.

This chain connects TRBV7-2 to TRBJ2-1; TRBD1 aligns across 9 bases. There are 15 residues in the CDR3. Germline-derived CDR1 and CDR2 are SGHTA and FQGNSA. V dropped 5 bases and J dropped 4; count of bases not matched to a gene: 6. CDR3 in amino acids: CASSQTGGWYNEQFF. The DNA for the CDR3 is TGTGCCAGCAGCCAAACAGGGGGCTGGTACAATGAGCAGTTCTTC.

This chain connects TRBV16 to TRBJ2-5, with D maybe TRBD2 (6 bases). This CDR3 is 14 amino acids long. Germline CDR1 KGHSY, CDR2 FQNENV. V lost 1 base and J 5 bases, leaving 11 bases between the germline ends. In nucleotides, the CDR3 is TGTGCCAGCAGCCAATTCCTGGGGAGGGAGACCCAGTACTTC. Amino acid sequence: CASSQFLGRETQYF.

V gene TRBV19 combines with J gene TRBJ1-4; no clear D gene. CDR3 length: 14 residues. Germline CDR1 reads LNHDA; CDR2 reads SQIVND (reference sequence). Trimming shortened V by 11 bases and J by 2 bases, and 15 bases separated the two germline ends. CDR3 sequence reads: CASRNPGTNEKLFF. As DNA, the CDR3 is TGTGCCTCCAGGAACCCCGGCACTAATGAAAAACTGTTTTTT.

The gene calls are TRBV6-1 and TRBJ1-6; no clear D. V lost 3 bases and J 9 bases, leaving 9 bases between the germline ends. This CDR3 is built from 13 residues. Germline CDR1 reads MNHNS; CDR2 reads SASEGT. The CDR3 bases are TGTGCCAGCAGTGACCTTTTCGGTTCACCCCTCCACTTT. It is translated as CASSDLFGSPLHF.

The CDR3 nucleotides are TGCGCCAGCAGCTGGGGACAGGGGGCGTATTCTGAAGCTTTCTTT. It specifies CASSWGQGAYSEAFF. The chain uses TRBV5-1 and TRBJ1-1; 12 bases fit TRBD1. The junction had 6 bases not matched to a gene; V was cut back by 3 bases and J by 6 bases. Per the germline V gene, CDR1 is SGHRS and CDR2 is YFSETQ. The CDR3 sequence is 15 residues long.

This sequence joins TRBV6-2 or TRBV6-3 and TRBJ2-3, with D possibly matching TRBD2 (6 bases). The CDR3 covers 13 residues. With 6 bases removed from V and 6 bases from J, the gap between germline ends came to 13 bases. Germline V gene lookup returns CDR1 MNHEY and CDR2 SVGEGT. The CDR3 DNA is TGTGCCAGCAGCTCCGGGACTTGGGATACGCAGTATTTT. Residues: CASSSGTWDTQYF.

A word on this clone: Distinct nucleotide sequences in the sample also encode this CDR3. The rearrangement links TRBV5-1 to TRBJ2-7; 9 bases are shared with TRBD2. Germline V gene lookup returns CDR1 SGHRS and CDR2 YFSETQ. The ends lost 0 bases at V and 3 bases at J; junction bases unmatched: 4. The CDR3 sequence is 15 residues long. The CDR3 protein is CASSLAAGGLYEQYF. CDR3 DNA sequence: TGCGCCAGCAGCTTGGCAGCGGGGGGCCTCTACGAGCAGTACTTC.

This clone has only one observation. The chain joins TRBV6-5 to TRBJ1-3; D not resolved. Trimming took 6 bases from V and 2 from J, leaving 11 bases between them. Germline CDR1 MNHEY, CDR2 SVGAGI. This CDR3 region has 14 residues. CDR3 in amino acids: CASSYDTAGNTIYF. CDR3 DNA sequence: TGTGCCAGCAGCTACGACACTGCTGGAAACACCATATATTTT.

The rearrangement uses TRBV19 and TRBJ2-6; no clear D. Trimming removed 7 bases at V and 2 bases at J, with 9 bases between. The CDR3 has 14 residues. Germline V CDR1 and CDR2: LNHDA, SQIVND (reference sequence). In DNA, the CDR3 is TGTGCCAGTAACCGGGTGGCTGGGGCCAACGTCCTGACTTTC. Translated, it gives CASNRVAGANVLTF.

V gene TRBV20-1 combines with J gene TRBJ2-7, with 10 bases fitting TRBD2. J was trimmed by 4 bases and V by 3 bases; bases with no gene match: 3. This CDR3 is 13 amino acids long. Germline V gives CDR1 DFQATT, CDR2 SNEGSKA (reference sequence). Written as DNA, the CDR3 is TGCAGTGCTAGTAGCGGGGGGAGGTACGAGCAGTACTTC. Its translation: CSASSGGRYEQYF.

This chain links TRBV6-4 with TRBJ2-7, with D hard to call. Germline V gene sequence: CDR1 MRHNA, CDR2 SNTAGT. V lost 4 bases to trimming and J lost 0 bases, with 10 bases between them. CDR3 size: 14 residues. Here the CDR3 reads CASSGGISSYEQYF. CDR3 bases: TGTGCCAGCAGTGGCGGTATTAGCTCCTACGAGCAGTACTTC.

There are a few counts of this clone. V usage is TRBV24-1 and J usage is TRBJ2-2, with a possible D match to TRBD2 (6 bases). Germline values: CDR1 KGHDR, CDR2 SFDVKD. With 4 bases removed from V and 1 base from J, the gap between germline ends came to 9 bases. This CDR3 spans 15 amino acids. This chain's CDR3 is CATSDPGLNTGELFF. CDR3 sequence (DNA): TGTGCCACCAGTGACCCGGGACTGAACACCGGGGAGCTGTTTTTT.

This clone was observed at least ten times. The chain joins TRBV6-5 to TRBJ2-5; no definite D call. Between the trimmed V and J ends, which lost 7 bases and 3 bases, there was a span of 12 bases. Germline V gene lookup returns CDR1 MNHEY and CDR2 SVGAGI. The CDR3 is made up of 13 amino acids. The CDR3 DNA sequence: TGTGCCAGCACAGGTGAACCGGAAGAGACCCAGTACTTC. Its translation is CASTGEPEETQYF.

CDR3 bases: TGTGCCAGCAGCCAAGGAACCCCGGACAGGCTTAGAGAAAAACTGTTTTTT. It encodes CASSQGTPDRLREKLFF. The chain carries TRBV3-1 (or the pseudogene TRBV3-2) and TRBJ1-4; 7 nucleotides match TRBD1. Looked up from germline, CDR1 is LGHDT and CDR2 is YNNKEL (reference sequence). The V gene end was trimmed by 1 base and the J gene end by 8 bases; junction bases not matched to a gene: 13. This CDR3 is built from 17 residues.

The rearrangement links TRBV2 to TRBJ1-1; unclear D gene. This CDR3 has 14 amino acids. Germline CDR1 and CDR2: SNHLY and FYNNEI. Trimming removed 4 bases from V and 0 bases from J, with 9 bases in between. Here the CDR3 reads CASSGTPMNTEAFF. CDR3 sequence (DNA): TGTGCCAGCAGTGGTACGCCTATGAACACTGAAGCTTTCTTT.